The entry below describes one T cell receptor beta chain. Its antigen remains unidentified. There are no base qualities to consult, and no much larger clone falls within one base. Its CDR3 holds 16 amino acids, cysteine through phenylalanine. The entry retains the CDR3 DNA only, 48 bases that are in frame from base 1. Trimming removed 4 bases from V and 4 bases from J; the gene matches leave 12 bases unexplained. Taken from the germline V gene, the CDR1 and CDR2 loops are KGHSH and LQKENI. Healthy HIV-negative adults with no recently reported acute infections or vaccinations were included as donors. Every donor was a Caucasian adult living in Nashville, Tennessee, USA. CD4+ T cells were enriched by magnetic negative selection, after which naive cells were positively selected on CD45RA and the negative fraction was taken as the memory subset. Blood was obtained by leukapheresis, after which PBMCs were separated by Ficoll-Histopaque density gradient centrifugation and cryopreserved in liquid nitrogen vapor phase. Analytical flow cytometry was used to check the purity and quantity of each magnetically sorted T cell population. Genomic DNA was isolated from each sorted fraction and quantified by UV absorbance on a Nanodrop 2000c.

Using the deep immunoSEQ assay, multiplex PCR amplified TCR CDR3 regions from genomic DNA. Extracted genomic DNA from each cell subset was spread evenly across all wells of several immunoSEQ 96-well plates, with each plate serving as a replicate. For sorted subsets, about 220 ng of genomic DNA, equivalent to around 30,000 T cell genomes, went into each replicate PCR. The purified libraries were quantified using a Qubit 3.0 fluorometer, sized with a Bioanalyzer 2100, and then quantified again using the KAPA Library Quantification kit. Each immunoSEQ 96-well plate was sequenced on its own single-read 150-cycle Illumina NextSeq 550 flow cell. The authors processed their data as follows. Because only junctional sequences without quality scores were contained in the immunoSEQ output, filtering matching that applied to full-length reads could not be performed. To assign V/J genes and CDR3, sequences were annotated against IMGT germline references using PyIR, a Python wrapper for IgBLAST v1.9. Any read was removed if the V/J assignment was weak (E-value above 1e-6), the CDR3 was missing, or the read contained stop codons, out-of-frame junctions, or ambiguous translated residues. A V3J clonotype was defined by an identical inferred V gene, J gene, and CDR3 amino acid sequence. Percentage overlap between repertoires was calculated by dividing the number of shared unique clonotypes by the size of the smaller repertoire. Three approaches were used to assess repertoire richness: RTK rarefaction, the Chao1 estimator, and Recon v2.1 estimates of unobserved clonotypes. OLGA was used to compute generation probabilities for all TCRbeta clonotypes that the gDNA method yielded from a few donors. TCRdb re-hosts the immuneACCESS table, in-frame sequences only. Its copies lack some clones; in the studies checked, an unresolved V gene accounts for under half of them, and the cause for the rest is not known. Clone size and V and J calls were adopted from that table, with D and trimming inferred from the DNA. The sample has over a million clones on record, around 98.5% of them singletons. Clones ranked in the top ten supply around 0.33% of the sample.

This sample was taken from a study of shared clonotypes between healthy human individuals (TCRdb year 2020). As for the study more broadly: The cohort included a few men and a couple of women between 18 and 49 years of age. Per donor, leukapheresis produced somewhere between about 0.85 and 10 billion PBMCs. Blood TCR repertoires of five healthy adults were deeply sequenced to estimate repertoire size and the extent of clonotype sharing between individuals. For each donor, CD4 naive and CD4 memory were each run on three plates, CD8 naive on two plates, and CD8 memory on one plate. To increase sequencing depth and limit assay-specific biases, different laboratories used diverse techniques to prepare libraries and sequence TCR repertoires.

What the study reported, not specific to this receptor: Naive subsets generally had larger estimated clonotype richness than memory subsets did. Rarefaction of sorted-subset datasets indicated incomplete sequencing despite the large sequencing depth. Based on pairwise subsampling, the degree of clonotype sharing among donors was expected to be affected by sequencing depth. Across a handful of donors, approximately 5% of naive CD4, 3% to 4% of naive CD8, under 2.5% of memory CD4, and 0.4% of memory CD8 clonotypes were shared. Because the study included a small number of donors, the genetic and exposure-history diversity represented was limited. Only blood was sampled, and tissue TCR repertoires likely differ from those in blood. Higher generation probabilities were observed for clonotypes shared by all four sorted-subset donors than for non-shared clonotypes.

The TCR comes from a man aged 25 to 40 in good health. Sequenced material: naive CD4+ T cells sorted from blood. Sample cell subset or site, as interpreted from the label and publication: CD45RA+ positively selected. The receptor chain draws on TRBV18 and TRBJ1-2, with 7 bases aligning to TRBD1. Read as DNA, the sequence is TGTGCCAGCTCACTAAATCGGGACAGATTTAGCTATGGCTACACCTTC. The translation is CASSLNRDRFSYGYTF.